This T cell receptor beta chain was profiled in a study of radiation and T cells in renal cell carcinoma. Study-wide results and limits: Baseline intratumoral clonotype presence is unknown without pretreatment biopsies. In blood, top tumor clones expanded by 2 weeks, shrinking by 4.

Time point of the sample: blood 2 weeks post-SBRT. This sample's treatment: 15 Gy SBRT to primary tumor, nephrectomy 4 weeks later. After SBRT, blood was collected at 2 and 4 weeks, plus baseline. Clear cell pathology was present in this patient's renal cell carcinoma. Trimming cost V 4 bases and J 0 bases, with 11 bases left between them. The CDR3 runs 16 residues. Germline V gene lookup returns CDR1 SGHDT and CDR2 YYEEEE. As concerns this clone: The target antigen is unknown.

Sequencing used immunoSEQ multiplex PCR; TCRdb keeps in-frame clones, though not all of them. This sample has some 130,000 clones, with roughly 77% found just once. This sequence joins TRBV5-6 and TRBJ1-6; a possible D gene is TRBD1 (6 bases). The source is a woman aged 55-70 years with renal cell carcinoma. Sequencing used blood, obtained from a patient whose treatment included radiotherapy and nephrectomy. The CDR3 DNA sequence: TGTGCCAGCAGCCTGGACAGTAGCTCCTATAATTCACCCCTCCACTTT. This codes for CASSLDSSSYNSPLHF.